This T cell receptor (beta chain) was sequenced during a study of OX40 agonist ivuxolimab in advanced cancers. For the study at large: Patients were dosed intravenously with ivuxolimab at 0.01 to 10 mg/kg every 2 weeks.

Clones were sequenced by immunoSEQ multiplex PCR, and TCRdb holds only the in-frame ones, with some missing. The sample consists of around 92,000 clones, around 92% of them appearing once. This CDR3 has 12 residues. V shed 3 bases and J shed 7 bases, with 7 bases lying between them. Germline CDR1 and CDR2: SGHVS and FQNEAQ. The receptor was derived from an adult with an advanced solid tumor such as melanoma, head and neck, liver or kidney cancer. The rearrangement links TRBV7-8 to TRBJ1-5; no clear D gene. Sequencing was performed on CD4+ or CD8+ T cells sorted from blood, taken in a trial of the OX40 agonist ivuxolimab. The CDR3 DNA sequence: TGTGCCAGCAGCTTCCTGGGGCAGCCCCAGCATTTT. The encoded protein is CASSFLGQPQHF.